The 16 T cell receptor beta chains below all came from one sample that was sequenced in a study of blood T cell repertoires in COVID-19. Assay used: immunoSEQ multiplex PCR; TCRdb lists only in-frame clones, some missing. Among some 150,000 clones listed, 70% to 90% were seen once. Sequencing was carried out using peripheral blood. These receptors came from a man between 65 and 85 years old with acute or convalescent COVID-19.

This chain joins TRBV5-1 and TRBJ2-5; the D gene is possibly TRBD1 (6 bases). Trimming pared 4 bases from V and 0 bases from J, leaving 19 bases between. CDR1 is SGHRS and CDR2 is YFSETQ in the germline V gene. There are 17 residues in the CDR3. The CDR3 DNA is TGCGCCAGCAGCACGAATCGCCGGTCAGGGGACCAAGAGACCCAGTACTTC. Amino acids: CASSTNRRSGDQETQYF.

The chain combines TRBV12-3 or TRBV12-4 with TRBJ2-7, with D maybe TRBD2 (5 bases). There are 13 residues in the CDR3. Trimming removed 6 bases from V and 2 bases from J, with 11 bases in between. As DNA, the CDR3 is TGTGCCAGCAGACCCAGCGGAACCTACGAGCAGTACTTC. Its protein is CASRPSGTYEQYF.

The chain recombines TRBV30 with TRBJ2-7; D gene ambiguous. The CDR3 loop spans 14 amino acids. Germline lookup yields CDR1 GTSNPN and CDR2 SVGIG (reference sequence). V lost 2 bases and J lost 7, with 18 bases in between. The CDR3 DNA is TGTGCCTGGAGTCCTGACTTTACCTACTGGGAGCAGTACTTC. It translates to CAWSPDFTYWEQYF.

As for this clone: At one boundary the junction diverges from the germline segment, which might be a read error. The genes are TRBV7-7 and TRBJ2-7, with TRBD1 matching 9 bases. The V gene's germline CDR1 is SSHAT and CDR2 FNYEAQ (reference sequence). This CDR3 has 14 residues. The CDR3 nucleotides are TGTGCTAGCAGCTTGGGACAGGGTATTCACGAGCAGTACTTC. Residues: CASSLGQGIHEQYF.

In this sample, this clone turned up a few times. The genes are TRBV7-2 and TRBJ2-7; 11 bases are shared with TRBD1. Trimming cost V 3 bases and J 2 bases; bases outside gene matches: 3. This CDR3 is built from 15 residues. Looked up from germline, CDR1 is SGHTA and CDR2 is FQGNSA. In nucleotides, the CDR3 is TGTGCCAGCAGCTTGGACAGGGGGCCACCCTACGAGCAGTACTTC. Its protein is CASSLDRGPPYEQYF.

The chain couples TRBV6-2 or TRBV6-3 to TRBJ2-7, with 8 nucleotides matching TRBD1. CDR1 MNHEY and CDR2 SVGEGT come from the germline V gene. The CDR3 runs to 16 residues. J gave up 2 bases and V 2 bases, and 8 bases lay outside the gene matches. The CDR3 sequence: CASSYGQGTLPYEQYF. The CDR3 bases are TGTGCCAGCAGTTACGGACAGGGAACCCTCCCCTACGAGCAGTACTTC.

This chain connects TRBV24-1 to TRBJ2-5; tentative D call: TRBD2 (6 bases). V was pared by 5 bases and J by 3 bases, with 12 bases between. The germline gives CDR1 KGHDR, CDR2 SFDVKD. The CDR3 length is 14 residues. The DNA for the CDR3 is TGTGCCACCAGTGGGCAGGGAGGTGAAGAGACCCAGTACTTC. Amino acid sequence: CATSGQGGEETQYF.

The chain carries TRBV2 and TRBJ1-5; 10 nucleotides agree with TRBD1. CDR3 length equals 17 residues. V shed 5 bases, J shed 6 bases, and the junction held 13 bases outside the gene matches. Germline loops: CDR1 SNHLY, CDR2 FYNNEI. In DNA form, the CDR3 reads TGTGCCAGCAGTAAGGGACAGGGGACAACCGCAGTTCAGCCCCAGCATTTT. It specifies CASSKGQGTTAVQPQHF.

Comment on this clone: The identical CDR3 is also encoded by other nucleotide sequences in the sample. The V gene is TRBV5-1, the J gene TRBJ2-2, with a weak D call TRBD1 (6 bases). The V gene's germline CDR1 is SGHRS and CDR2 YFSETQ. Trimming left V 4 bases short and J 2 bases short, with 9 bases between. CDR3 length equals 14 residues. The CDR3 sequence: CASSLDSNTGELFF. Here the CDR3 DNA reads TGCGCCAGCAGCCTGGACAGCAACACCGGGGAGCTGTTTTTT. Full variable domain (missing parts from reference TRBV5-1 and TRBJ2-2): KAGVTQTPRYLIKTRGQQVTLSCSPISGHRSVSWYQQTPGQGLQFLFEYFSETQRNKGNFPGRFSGRQFSNSRSEMNVSTLELGDSALYLCASSLDSNTGELFFGEGSRLTVL.

This sequence joins TRBV28 and TRBJ1-2; 8 nucleotides agree with TRBD1. Germline V gene sequence: CDR1 MDHEN, CDR2 SYDVKM. The CDR3 has 15 amino acids. V gave up 5 bases and J gave up 7 bases; unmatched junction bases: 12. CDR3 in amino acids: CASSVATGASSGYTF. The CDR3 coding sequence is TGTGCCAGCAGTGTGGCGACAGGGGCTTCCTCTGGCTACACCTTC.

The chain uses TRBV7-6 and TRBJ2-2; 8 positions match TRBD1. The CDR3 contains 16 residues. Germline CDR1 reads SGHVS; CDR2 reads FNYEAQ. V dropped 1 base and J dropped 6; count of bases not matched to a gene: 7. The CDR3 sequence: CASSLVPRGQAGELFF. The DNA for the CDR3 is TGTGCCAGCAGCTTAGTTCCCAGGGGGCAGGCCGGGGAGCTGTTTTTT.

This clone has a handful of counts. The rearrangement joins TRBV6-2 or TRBV6-3 to TRBJ2-2; 7 nucleotides agree with TRBD2. J was trimmed by 6 bases and V by 4 bases; bases with no gene match: 8. Germline V CDR1 and CDR2: MNHEY, SVGEGT. The CDR3 spans 15 residues. The CDR3 DNA reads as TGTGCCAGCAGTTCAGCGGGAAAATTGTCCGGGGAGCTGTTTTTT. It encodes CASSSAGKLSGELFF.

The CDR3: CSASPGTGGLEQYF. The CDR3 coding sequence is TGCAGTGCTAGTCCCGGGACAGGGGGCCTCGAGCAGTACTTC. This chain links TRBV20-1 with TRBJ2-7; 12 bases are shared with TRBD1. The V and J ends lost 3 bases and 6 bases, in that order; junction bases with no gene match: 6. This CDR3 has 14 amino acids. Germline V gene data show CDR1 as DFQATT and CDR2 as SNEGSKA (reference sequence).

The chain joins TRBV19 to TRBJ1-1, with 9 nucleotides matching TRBD1. V lost 7 bases, J lost 1 base, and 10 bases stayed unmatched. This CDR3 contains 16 residues. CDR1 is LNHDA and CDR2 is SQIVND in the germline V gene (reference sequence). This CDR3 reads CASNTGQGIRNTEAFF. For the CDR3, the DNA is TGTGCCAGTAATACTGGACAGGGGATTAGGAACACTGAAGCTTTCTTT.

The chain recombines TRBV5-6 with TRBJ2-2; 13 nucleotides match TRBD2. Looked up from germline, CDR1 is SGHDT and CDR2 is YYEEEE. The CDR3 runs 17 residues. The junction had 8 bases not matched to a gene; V was cut back by 4 bases and J by 5 bases. Written as DNA, the CDR3 is TGTGCCAGCAGCCCTGGACTAGCGGGAGTACAGACCGGGGAGCTGTTTTTT. Protein product: CASSPGLAGVQTGELFF. The full variable domain, its missing parts supplied by reference TRBV5-6 and TRBJ2-2, is DAGVTQSPTHLIKTRGQQVTLRCSPKSGHDTVSWYQQALGQGPQFIFQYYEEEERQRGNFPDRFSGHQFPNYSSELNVNALLLGDSALYLCASSPGLAGVQTGELFFGEGSRLTVL.

The sample holds a few counts of this clone. This chain connects TRBV11-2 to TRBJ2-7; tentatively, D is TRBD1 (6 bases). Trimming cost V 5 bases and J 0 bases, with 17 bases left between them. Germline V CDR1 and CDR2: SGHAT, FQNNGV. The length of the CDR3 is 16 residues. DNA of the CDR3: TGTGCCAGCAGCACCCTTGGCAGGGGAAGCTCCTACGAGCAGTACTTC. It codes for CASSTLGRGSSYEQYF. The full variable domain, in which reference TRBV11-2 and TRBJ2-7 provide the parts outside the CDR3, is EAGVAQSPRYKIIEKRQSVAFWCNPISGHATLYWYQQILGQGPKLLIQFQNNGVVDDSQLPKDRFSAERLKGVDSTLKIQPAKLEDSAVYLCASSTLGRGSSYEQYFGPGTRLTVT.